This T cell receptor beta chain appears in the sequencing data of a study of PD-1 blockade in classical Hodgkin lymphoma. Exposure to brentuximab vedotin varied, and each patient had relapsed following autologous stem cell transplantation. Complete response, partial response or progressive disease constituted the best response categories observed. Study outcomes and limitations: Possibly reflecting disease activity or prior therapy, repertoire differences have causes that remain undefined. When nivolumab was started under 1 year after ASCT, patients were excluded.

The CDR3 spans 14 residues. The germline gives CDR1 SGHTA, CDR2 FQGNSA. V lost 1 base, J lost 5 bases, and 3 bases stayed unmatched. The table came from immunoSEQ multiplex PCR; TCRdb's copy has only in-frame clones and leaves some out. This sample has about 22,000 clones, with 68% found just once. Worth noting for this clone: Its antigen is not known.

The specimen comprised peripheral blood mononuclear cells (PBMCs), sampled at baseline. The sequence was collected from a human donor with classical Hodgkin lymphoma. The chain couples TRBV7-2 to TRBJ2-7; TRBD2 aligns across 9 bases. In DNA form, the CDR3 reads TGTGCCAGCAGCTTAGAACTAGCGGGCCACGAGCAGTACTTC. Its translation is CASSLELAGHEQYF.